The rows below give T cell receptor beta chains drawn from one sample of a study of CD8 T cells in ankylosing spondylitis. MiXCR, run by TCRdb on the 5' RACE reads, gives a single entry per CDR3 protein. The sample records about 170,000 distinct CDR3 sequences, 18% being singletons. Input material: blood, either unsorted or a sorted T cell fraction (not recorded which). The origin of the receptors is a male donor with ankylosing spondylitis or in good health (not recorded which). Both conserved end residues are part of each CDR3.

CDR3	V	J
CASSSGDQPPFYGYTF	TRBV5-1	TRBJ1-2
CSAYKAEVGTAELFF	TRBV20-1	TRBJ2-2
CAISESSSGSSGELFF	TRBV10-3	TRBJ2-2
CASSLGDPGGYEQYF	TRBV11-2	TRBJ2-7
CASSQDRSGRNYEQYF	TRBV14	TRBJ2-7
CSALSKAKNIQYF	TRBV20-1	TRBJ2-4
CRAGLAGDGAKNIQYF	TRBV20-1	TRBJ2-4
CASSTPSNEKLFF	TRBV7-9	TRBJ1-4
CASSWNSGIQETQYF	TRBV5-6	TRBJ2-5
CASSPGQGNQPQHF	TRBV5-1	TRBJ1-5
CSARLGRGTDTQYF	TRBV20-1	TRBJ2-3
CSASGTIAGVLDTQYF	TRBV20-1	TRBJ2-3
CASREWGAVNYGYTF	TRBV7-2	TRBJ1-2
CASSSRQGLQEIQYF	TRBV5-1	TRBJ2-5
CASSSPTSGGGPKDTQYF	TRBV28	TRBJ2-3
CSARKTNTGELFF	TRBV20-1	TRBJ2-2
CSARPLAGVRDEQFF	TRBV20-1	TRBJ2-1
CSARRPPGANVLTF	TRBV20-1	TRBJ2-6
CSAGPSSREKLFF	TRBV29-1	TRBJ1-4
CASTLDRETNTIYF	TRBV18	TRBJ1-3
CASSYRGGAYTEAFF	TRBV6-6	TRBJ1-1
CATSSPRGGTLNTGELFF	TRBV15	TRBJ2-2
CASSWGTGKNTEAFF	TRBV5-1	TRBJ1-1
CASIAADSEAFF	TRBV6-5	TRBJ1-1
CASRGIAGQTQYF	TRBV6-1	TRBJ2-3
CSARDYPGRDTGELFF	TRBV20-1	TRBJ2-2
CASSSGGPRNEAFF	TRBV9	TRBJ1-1
CASRRTSAAYNEQFF	TRBV5-1	TRBJ2-1
CASSQSWLADTTDTQYF	TRBV16	TRBJ2-3
CASSHPGHPNEKLFF	TRBV4-1	TRBJ1-4
CASSGVTGNTGELFF	TRBV2	TRBJ2-2
CASSLGTSGNEQFF	TRBV7-9	TRBJ2-1
CASSGSRGQTEAFF	TRBV6-1	TRBJ1-1
CASSQDESRRDYNEQFF	TRBV4-2	TRBJ2-1
CAWREQNTGELFF	TRBV30	TRBJ2-2
CASSLEQGADTQYF	TRBV5-1	TRBJ2-3
CAVRGATYNEQFF	TRBV6-1	TRBJ2-1
CASWKTGSNTEAFF	TRBV19	TRBJ1-1
CSGGLYNEQFF	TRBV29-1	TRBJ2-1
CSVDGRPRETQYF	TRBV29-1	TRBJ2-5
CASSSSGEGEKLFF	TRBV5-1	TRBJ1-4
CASIVGGGNEQFF	TRBV12-3/TRBV12-4	TRBJ2-1
CSVEGGLRGHNEQFF	TRBV29-1	TRBJ2-1
CASSSQTSGSSYNEQFF	TRBV21-1	TRBJ2-1
CSAEGLARNNEQFF	TRBV29-1	TRBJ2-1
CASSPPLVHAHEQFF	TRBV7-9	TRBJ2-1